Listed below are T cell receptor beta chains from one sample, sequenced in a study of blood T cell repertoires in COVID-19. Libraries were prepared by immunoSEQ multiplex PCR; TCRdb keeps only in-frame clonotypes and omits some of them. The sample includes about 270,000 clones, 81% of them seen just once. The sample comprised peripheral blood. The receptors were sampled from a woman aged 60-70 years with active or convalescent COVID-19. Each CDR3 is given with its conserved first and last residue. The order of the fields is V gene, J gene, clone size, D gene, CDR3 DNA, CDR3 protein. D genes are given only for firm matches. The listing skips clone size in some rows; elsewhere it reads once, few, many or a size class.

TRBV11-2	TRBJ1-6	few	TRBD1	TGTGCCAGCAGCTATGGGGCAGGGGGGCGTTCACCCCTCCACTTT	CASSYGAGGRSPLHF
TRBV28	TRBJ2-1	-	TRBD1	TGTGCCAGCAGTTGGGGACAGCAAGAATACAATGAGCAGTTCTTC	CASSWGQQEYNEQFF
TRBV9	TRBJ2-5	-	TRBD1	TGTGCCAGCAGCCTTGGAGGGGGACAGGGTGGAGAGACCCAGTACTTC	CASSLGGGQGGETQYF
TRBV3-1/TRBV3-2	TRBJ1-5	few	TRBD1	TGTGCCAGCAGCCCTGGGACAGGGGGCAATCAGCCCCAGCATTTT	CASSPGTGGNQPQHF
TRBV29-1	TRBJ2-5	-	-	TGCAGCGTTGGGGCCCCCCAAGAGACCCAGTACTTC	CSVGAPQETQYF
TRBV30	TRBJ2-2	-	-	TGTGTCTGGAACCGAAAGGGGTACACCGGGGAGCTGTTTTTT	CVWNRKGYTGELFF
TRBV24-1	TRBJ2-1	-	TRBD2	TGTGCCACCAGTGATGCGGGGGGCCAAAATGAGCAGTTCTTC	CATSDAGGQNEQFF
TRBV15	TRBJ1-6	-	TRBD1	TGTGCCACCAGCAGAGATAGGACAGGGGCTAATTCACCCCTCCACTTT	CATSRDRTGANSPLHF
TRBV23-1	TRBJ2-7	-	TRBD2	TGCGCCAGCAGTCACGGTCCCGGGACTAGCGGGGGGAGCTCCTACGAGCAGTACTTC	CASSHGPGTSGGSSYEQYF
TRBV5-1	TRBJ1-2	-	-	TGCGCCAGCAGCTTGGCCCTCGGAGGACAGACAGGCTATGGCTACACCTTC	CASSLALGGQTGYGYTF
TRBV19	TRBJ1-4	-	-	TGTGCCAGTAGGGGAGGTGCAACTAATGAAAAACTGTTTTTT	CASRGGATNEKLFF
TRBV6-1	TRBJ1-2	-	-	TGTGCCAGCAGTGAATCACCCGGGGGCTATGGCTACACCTTC	CASSESPGGYGYTF
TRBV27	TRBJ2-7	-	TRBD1	TGTGCCAGCACCGCAGGGGGCACTTCCTACGAGCAGTACTTC	CASTAGGTSYEQYF
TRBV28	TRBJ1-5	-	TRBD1	TGTGCCAGCAGCCTAGGGGGCGGCAATCAGCCCCAGCATTTT	CASSLGGGNQPQHF
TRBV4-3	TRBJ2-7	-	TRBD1	TGCGCCAGCAGCCCGACAGGGATCTTCTACGAGCAGTACTTC	CASSPTGIFYEQYF
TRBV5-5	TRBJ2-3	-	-	TGTGCCAGCACCCTCTCGGGCACAGATACGCAGTATTTT	CASTLSGTDTQYF
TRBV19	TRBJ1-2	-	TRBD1	TGTGCCAGTAGTGTGACAGGGTTCTTGTGGGATGGCTACACCTTC	CASSVTGFLWDGYTF
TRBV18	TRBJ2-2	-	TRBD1	TGTGCCAGCTCACCGGGACAGGGGGAGACCGGGGAGCTGTTTTTT	CASSPGQGETGELFF
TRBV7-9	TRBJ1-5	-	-	TGTGCCAGCAGCTTATCAACAGCTAATCAGCCCCAGCATTTT	CASSLSTANQPQHF
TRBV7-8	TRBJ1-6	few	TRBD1	TGTGCCAGCAGCTTAGTGACAGGGGAATTCAATTCACCCCTCCACTTT	CASSLVTGEFNSPLHF
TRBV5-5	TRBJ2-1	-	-	TGTGCCAGCAGCTTGGGTTCAGGGGTGGGGGCCAACAATGAGCAGTTCTTC	CASSLGSGVGANNEQFF
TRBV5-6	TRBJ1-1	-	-	TGTGCCAGCAGCTTGATACAAACCATGAACACTGAAGCTTTCTTT	CASSLIQTMNTEAFF
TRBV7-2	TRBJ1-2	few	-	TGTGCCAGCAGCCTACAGTCACCCACAGGGTCTGGCTACACCTTC	CASSLQSPTGSGYTF
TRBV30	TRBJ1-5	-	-	TGTGCCTTTGAGGGGGGGACGTACGATAGCAATCAGCCCCAGCATTTT	CAFEGGTYDSNQPQHF
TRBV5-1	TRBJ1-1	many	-	TGCGCCAGCCGACTTCGAGGAGGCACTGAAGCTTTCTTT	CASRLRGGTEAFF
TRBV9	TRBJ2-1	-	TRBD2	TGTGCCAGCAGCGTAGTAGGAGCGGGGGGGCCTGATGAGCAGTTCTTC	CASSVVGAGGPDEQFF
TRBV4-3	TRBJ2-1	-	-	TGCGCCAGCAGCCTGCAGGGGCCGCTAAGATACAATGAGCAGTTCTTC	CASSLQGPLRYNEQFF
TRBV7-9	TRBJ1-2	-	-	TGTGCCAGCAGCTTAGCGGCCTATGGCTACACCTTC	CASSLAAYGYTF
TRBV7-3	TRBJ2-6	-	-	TGTGCCAGCAGCTGGAGACAGAACTCTGGGGCCAACGTCCTGACTTTC	CASSWRQNSGANVLTF
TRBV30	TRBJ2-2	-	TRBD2	TGTGCCTGGAGGGGGCGGGGGGCGAGCACCGGGGAGCTGTTTTTT	CAWRGRGASTGELFF
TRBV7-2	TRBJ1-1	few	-	TGTGCCAGCAGCTTAGTCGGGGAGAGCACTGAAGCTTTCTTT	CASSLVGESTEAFF
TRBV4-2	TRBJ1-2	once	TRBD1	TGTGCCAGCAGCCAAGATCAGGGAAGGGGGCTGAATGGCTACACCTTC	CASSQDQGRGLNGYTF
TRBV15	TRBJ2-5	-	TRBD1	TGTGCCACCAGCAGAGCAGGGGACAGGGGGGGTGAGACCCAGTACTTC	CATSRAGDRGGETQYF
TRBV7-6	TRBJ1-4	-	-	TGTGCCAGCAGCTTAGAGGTAGCACCCCGGAGCCTGACTGAAAAACTGTTTTTT	CASSLEVAPRSLTEKLFF
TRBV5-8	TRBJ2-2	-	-	TGTGCCAGCAGCCCGACTTTCTACGGGGAGCTGTTTTTT	CASSPTFYGELFF
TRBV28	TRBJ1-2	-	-	TGTGCCAGCAGCGGTATCTGGAACTATGGCTACACCTTC	CASSGIWNYGYTF
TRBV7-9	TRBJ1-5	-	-	TGTGCCAGCAGCTTAGCTTCAGGCAATCAGCCCCAGCATTTT	CASSLASGNQPQHF
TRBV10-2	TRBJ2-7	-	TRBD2	TGCGCCAGCAGTGACTCCGCGGGGGGGCAAAAGATGGAAGAGCAGTACTTC	CASSDSAGGQKMEEQYF
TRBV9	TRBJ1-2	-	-	TGTGCCAGCAGCGTAGGCGGGACTAACTATGGCTACACCTTC	CASSVGGTNYGYTF
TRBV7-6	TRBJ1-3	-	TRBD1	TGTGCCAGCAGCAACAGGGGATCTGGAAACACCATATATTTT	CASSNRGSGNTIYF
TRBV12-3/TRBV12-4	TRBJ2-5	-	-	TGTGCCAGCAGTTTCGGGGAGGAGACCCAGTACTTC	CASSFGEETQYF
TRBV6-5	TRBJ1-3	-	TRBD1	TGTGCCAGCAGTTACCGGACAGGTTGGGACACCATATATTTT	CASSYRTGWDTIYF
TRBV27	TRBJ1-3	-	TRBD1	TGTGCCAGCGGTTCAGGGGGAACCATATATTTT	CASGSGGTIYF
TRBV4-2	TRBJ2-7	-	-	TGTGCCAGCAGCCAAGACTCGGGGGCCTACGAGCAGTACTTC	CASSQDSGAYEQYF
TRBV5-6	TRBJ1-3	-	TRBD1	TGTGCCAGCAGCTCGGGACAGTACTCTGGAAACACCATATATTTT	CASSSGQYSGNTIYF
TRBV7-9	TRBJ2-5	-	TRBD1	TGTGCCAGCAGCTTATCAGGGGGGACCCAGTACTTC	CASSLSGGTQYF
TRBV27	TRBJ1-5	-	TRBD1	TGTGCCAGCAGGCCAACAGGGGGAGGAAATCAGCCCCAGCATTTT	CASRPTGGGNQPQHF
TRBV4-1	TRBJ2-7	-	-	TGCGCCAGCAGCCAAGATCCCGGTAGAGAGCAGTACTTC	CASSQDPGREQYF